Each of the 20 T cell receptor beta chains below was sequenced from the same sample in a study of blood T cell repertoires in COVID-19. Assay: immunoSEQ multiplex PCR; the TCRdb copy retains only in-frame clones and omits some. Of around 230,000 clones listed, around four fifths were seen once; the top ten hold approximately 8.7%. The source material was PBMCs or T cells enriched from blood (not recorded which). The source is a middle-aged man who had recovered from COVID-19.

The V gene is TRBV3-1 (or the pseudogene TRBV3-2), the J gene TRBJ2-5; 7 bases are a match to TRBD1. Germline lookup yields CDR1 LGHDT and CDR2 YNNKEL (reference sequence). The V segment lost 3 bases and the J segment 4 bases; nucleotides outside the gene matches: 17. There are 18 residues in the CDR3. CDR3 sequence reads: CASSHRFGDRAGGETQYF. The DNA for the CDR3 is TGTGCCAGCAGCCATCGGTTCGGAGACAGGGCTGGGGGAGAGACCCAGTACTTC.

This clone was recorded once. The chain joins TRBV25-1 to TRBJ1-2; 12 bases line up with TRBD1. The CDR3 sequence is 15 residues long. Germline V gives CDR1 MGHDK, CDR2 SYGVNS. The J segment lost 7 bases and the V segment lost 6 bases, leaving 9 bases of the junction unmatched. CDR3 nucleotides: TGTGCCAGCAGCGACGCGGGACAGGGGGCGCGTGGCTACACCTTC. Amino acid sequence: CASSDAGQGARGYTF.

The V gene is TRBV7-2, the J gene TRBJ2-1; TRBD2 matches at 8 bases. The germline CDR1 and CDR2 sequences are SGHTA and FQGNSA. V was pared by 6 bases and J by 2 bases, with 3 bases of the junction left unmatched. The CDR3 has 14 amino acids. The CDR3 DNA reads TGTGCCAGCAGTCTAGCGGGTGCCTACAATGAGCAGTTCTTC. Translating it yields CASSLAGAYNEQFF.

CDR3 sequence: CASSLTGAEAFF. CDR3 DNA: TGTGCCAGCAGTTTGACAGGGGCTGAAGCTTTCTTT. The rearrangement uses TRBV12-3 or TRBV12-4 and TRBJ1-1; 8 bases line up with TRBD1. The CDR3 runs to 12 residues. V was pared by 3 bases and J by 6 bases, with 0 bases of the junction left unmatched.

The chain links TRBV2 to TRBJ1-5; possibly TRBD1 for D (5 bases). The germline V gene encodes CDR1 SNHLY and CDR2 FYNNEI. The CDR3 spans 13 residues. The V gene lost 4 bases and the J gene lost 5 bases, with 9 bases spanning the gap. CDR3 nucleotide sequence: TGTGCCAGCAGTGTGAAAGGGGATCAGCCCCAGCATTTT. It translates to CASSVKGDQPQHF. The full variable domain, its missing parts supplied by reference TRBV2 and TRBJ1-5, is EPEVTQTPSHQVTQMGQEVILRCVPISNHLYFYWYRQILGQKVEFLVSFYNNEISEKSEIFDDQFSVERPDGSNFTLKIRSTKLEDSAMYFCASSVKGDQPQHFGDGTRLSIL.

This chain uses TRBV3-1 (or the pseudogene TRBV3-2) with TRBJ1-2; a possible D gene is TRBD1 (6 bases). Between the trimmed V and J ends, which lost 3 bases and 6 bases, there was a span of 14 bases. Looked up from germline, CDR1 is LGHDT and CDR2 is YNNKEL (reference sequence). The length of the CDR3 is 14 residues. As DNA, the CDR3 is TGTGCCAGCAGCCAGACAGGTGGGAGAGATGGCTACACCTTC. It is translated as CASSQTGGRDGYTF.

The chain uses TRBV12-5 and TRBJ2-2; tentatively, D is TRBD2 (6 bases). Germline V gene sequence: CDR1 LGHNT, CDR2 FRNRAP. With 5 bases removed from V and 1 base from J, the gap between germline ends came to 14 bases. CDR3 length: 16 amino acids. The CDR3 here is CASGAGAGRNTGELFF. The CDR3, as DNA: TGTGCTAGTGGTGCCGGAGCCGGGAGGAACACCGGGGAGCTGTTTTTT. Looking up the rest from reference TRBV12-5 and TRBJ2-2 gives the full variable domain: DARVTQTPRHKVTEMGQEVTMRCQPILGHNTVFWYRQTMMQGLELLAYFRNRAPLDDSGMPKDRFSAEMPDATLATLKIQPSEPRDSAVYFCASGAGAGRNTGELFFGEGSRLTVL.

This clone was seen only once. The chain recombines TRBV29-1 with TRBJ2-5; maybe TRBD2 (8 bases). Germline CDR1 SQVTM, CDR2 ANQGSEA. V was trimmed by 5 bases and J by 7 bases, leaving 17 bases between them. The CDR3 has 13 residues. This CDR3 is CSVTRGGQMTQYF. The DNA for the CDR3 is TGCAGCGTTACACGGGGGGGACAGATGACCCAGTACTTC.

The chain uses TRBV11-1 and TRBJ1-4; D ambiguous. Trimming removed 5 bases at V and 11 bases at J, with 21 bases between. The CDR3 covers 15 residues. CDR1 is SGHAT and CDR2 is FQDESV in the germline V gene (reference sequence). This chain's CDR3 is CASSPETVFPRKLFF. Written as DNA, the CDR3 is TGTGCCAGCAGCCCAGAGACGGTCTTTCCGCGGAAACTGTTTTTT.

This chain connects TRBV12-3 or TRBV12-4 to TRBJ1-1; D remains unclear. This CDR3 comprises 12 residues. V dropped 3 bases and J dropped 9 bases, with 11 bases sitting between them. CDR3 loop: CASSFNRAQAFF. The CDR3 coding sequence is TGTGCCAGCAGTTTCAACCGCGCTCAAGCTTTCTTT.

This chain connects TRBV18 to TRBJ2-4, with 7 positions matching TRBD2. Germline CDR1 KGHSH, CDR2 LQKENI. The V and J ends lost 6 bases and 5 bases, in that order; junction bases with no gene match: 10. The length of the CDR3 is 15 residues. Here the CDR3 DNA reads TGTGCCAGCTCGAACCGGGACTACTTAGAAAACATTCAGTACTTC. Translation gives CASSNRDYLENIQYF.

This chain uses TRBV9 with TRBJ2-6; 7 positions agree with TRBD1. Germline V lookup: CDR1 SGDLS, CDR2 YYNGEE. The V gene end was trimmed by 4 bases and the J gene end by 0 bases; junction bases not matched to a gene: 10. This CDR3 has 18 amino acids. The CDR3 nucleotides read TGTGCCAGCAGCATAATGGGACAGCACCTCTCTGGGGCCAACGTCCTGACTTTC. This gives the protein CASSIMGQHLSGANVLTF.

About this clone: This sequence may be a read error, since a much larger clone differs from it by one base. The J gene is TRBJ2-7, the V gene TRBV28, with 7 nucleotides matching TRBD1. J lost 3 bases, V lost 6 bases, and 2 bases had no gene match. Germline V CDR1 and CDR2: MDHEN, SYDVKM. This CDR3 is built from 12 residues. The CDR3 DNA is TGTGCCAGCAGGAGACAGGGCTACGAGCAGTACTTC. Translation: CASRRQGYEQYF. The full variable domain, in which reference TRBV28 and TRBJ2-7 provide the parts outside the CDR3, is DVKVTQSSRYLVKRTGEKVFLECVQDMDHENMFWYRQDPGLGLRLIYFSYDVKMKEKGDIPEGYSVSREKKERFSLILESASTNQTSMYLCASRRQGYEQYFGPGTRLTVT.

This chain's CDR3 is CASSEPSRGEAFF. CDR3 coding DNA: TGTGCCAGCAGTGAACCGAGCAGGGGTGAAGCTTTCTTT. The rearrangement links TRBV6-1 to TRBJ1-1; maybe TRBD1 (6 bases). CDR3 size: 13 residues. CDR1 is MNHNS and CDR2 is SASEGT in the germline V gene. Trimming shortened V by 2 bases and J by 7 bases, and 11 bases separated the two germline ends.

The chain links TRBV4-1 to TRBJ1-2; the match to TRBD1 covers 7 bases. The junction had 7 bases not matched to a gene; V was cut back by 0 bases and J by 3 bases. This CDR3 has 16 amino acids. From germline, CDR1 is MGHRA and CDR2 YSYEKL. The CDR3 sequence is CASSQDSGTAYYGYTF. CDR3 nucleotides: TGCGCCAGCAGCCAAGATTCAGGGACAGCCTACTATGGCTACACCTTC.

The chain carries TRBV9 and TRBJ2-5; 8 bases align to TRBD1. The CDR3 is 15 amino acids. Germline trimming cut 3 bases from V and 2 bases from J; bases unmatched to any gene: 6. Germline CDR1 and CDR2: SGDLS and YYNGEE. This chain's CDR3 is CASSEWRQGQETQYF. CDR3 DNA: TGTGCCAGCAGCGAGTGGAGACAGGGGCAAGAGACCCAGTACTTC.

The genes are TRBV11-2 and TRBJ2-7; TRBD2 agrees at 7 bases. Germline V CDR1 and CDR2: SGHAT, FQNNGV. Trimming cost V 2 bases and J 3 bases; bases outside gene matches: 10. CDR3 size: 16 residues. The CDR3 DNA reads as TGTGCCAGCAGCTTATCTGGCGGGAGTTCCTACTACGAGCAGTACTTC. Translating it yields CASSLSGGSSYYEQYF.

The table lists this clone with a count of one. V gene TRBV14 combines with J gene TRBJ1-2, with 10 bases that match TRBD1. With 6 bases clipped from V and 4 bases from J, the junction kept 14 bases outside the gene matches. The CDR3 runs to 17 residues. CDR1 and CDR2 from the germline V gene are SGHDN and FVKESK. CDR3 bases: TGTGCCAGCAGTCCCCCTTTATGGGACAGGGGCACCTATGGCTACACCTTC. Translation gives CASSPPLWDRGTYGYTF.

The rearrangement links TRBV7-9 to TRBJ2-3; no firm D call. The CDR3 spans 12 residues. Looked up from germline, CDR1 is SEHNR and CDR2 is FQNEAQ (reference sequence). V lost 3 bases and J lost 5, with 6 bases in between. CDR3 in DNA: TGTGCCAGCAGCTTTATCGGAGATACGCAGTATTTT. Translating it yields CASSFIGDTQYF.

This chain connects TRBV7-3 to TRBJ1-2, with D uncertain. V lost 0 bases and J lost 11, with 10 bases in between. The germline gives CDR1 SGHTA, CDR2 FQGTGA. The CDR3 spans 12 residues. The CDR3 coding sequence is TGTGCCAGCAGCTTAACGCAGGTGAGTTACACCTTC. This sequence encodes CASSLTQVSYTF.